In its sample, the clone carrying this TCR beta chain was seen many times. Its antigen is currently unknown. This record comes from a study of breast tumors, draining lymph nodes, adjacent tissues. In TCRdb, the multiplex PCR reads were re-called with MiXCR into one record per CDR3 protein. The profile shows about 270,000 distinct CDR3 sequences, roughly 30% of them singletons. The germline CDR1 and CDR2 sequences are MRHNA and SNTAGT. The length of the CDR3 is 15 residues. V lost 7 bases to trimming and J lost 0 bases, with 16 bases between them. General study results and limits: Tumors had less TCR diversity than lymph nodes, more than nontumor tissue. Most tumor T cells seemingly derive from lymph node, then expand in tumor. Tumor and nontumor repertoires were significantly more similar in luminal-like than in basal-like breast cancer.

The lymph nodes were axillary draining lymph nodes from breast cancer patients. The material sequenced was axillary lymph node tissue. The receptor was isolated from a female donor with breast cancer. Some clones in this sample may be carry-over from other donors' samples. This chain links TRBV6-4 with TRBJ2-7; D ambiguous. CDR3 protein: CASTPPDSSSYEQYF. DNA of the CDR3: TGTGCCAGCACCCCCCCCGACTCCAGCTCCTACGAGCAGTACTTC.